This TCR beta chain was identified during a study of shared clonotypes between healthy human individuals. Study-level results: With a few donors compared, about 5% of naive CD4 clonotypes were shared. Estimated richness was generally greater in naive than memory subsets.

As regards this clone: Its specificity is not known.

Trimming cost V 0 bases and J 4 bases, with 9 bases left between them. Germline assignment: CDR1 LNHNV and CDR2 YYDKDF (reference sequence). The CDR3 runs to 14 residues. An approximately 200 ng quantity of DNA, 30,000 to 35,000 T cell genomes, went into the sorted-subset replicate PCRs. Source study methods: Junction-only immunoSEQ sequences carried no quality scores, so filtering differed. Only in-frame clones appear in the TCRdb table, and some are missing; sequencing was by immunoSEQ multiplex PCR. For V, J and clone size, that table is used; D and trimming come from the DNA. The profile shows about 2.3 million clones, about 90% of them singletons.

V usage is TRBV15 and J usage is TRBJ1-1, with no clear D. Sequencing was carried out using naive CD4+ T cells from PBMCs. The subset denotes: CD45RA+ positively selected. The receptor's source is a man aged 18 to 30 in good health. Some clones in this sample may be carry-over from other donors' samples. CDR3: CATSREPLSTEAFF. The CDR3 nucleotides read TGTGCCACCAGCAGAGAACCCCTTAGCACTGAAGCTTTCTTT.